What follows are 20 T cell receptor beta chains derived from one specimen sequenced in a study of blood T cell repertoires in COVID-19. Data came from immunoSEQ multiplex PCR; TCRdb stores just in-frame clones and leaves some out. The table includes about 120,000 clones, around 83% detected once. Sequenced: peripheral blood. These receptor sequences come from a woman aged 60-75 years with COVID-19, enrolled during active disease.

The chain has TRBV29-1 and TRBJ1-2, with 9 bases identical to TRBD1. The germline CDR1 and CDR2 sequences are SQVTM and ANQGSEA. This CDR3 region has 11 residues. V was pared by 6 bases and J by 9 bases, with 5 bases of the junction left unmatched. The CDR3 is CSVRDRESYTF. CDR3 bases: TGCAGCGTCCGGGACAGGGAGAGCTACACCTTC.

The rearrangement joins TRBV6-5 to TRBJ1-2; D gene uncertain. This CDR3 contains 13 residues. Germline V CDR1 and CDR2: MNHEY, SVGAGI. The V end was cut by 6 bases, the J end by 4 bases, with 12 bases between. The CDR3 DNA reads as TGTGCCAGCAGCCCCCATACCGGCTATGGCTACACCTTC. Amino acids: CASSPHTGYGYTF.

This clone was detected only a few times. The V gene is TRBV6-1, the J gene TRBJ1-5; D is ambiguous. The germline V gene encodes CDR1 MNHNS and CDR2 SASEGT. V lost 3 bases and J lost 7, with 10 bases in between. CDR3 length: 13 residues. The CDR3 spells CASSDQVKQPQHF. CDR3 sequence (DNA): TGTGCCAGCAGTGACCAGGTCAAGCAGCCCCAGCATTTT.

The chain carries TRBV18 and TRBJ2-5, with D tentatively TRBD2 (5 bases). CDR1 is KGHSH, CDR2 LQKENI, per germline. This CDR3 is built from 16 residues. Trimming left V 5 bases short and J 3 bases short, with 19 bases between. The CDR3 is CASSGYSKDSKETQYF. The CDR3 nucleotides read TGTGCCAGCTCAGGATATTCCAAGGACTCAAAAGAGACCCAGTACTTC.

V and J are TRBV10-3 and TRBJ1-6; no clear D gene. Trimming removed 4 bases from V and 8 bases from J, with 12 bases in between. From germline, CDR1 is ENHRY and CDR2 SYGVKD. The CDR3 covers 14 residues. CDR3 DNA: TGTGCCATCAGTGCGGGAAGTTGGGATTCACCCCTCCACTTT. Encoded protein: CAISAGSWDSPLHF.

The chain joins TRBV5-4 to TRBJ1-6; tentatively, D is TRBD1 (5 bases). Looked up from germline, CDR1 is SGHNT and CDR2 is YYREEE (reference sequence). CDR3 length: 13 amino acids. Trimming pared 4 bases from V and 13 bases from J, leaving 15 bases between. The CDR3 sequence: CASSLNVGPPLHF. As DNA, the CDR3 is TGTGCCAGCAGCCTGAACGTGGGGCCTCCCCTCCACTTT.

The rearrangement joins TRBV7-9 to TRBJ2-7, with TRBD1 matching 11 bases. The germline V gene has CDR1 SEHNR and CDR2 FQNEAQ (reference sequence). CDR3 size: 14 residues. Unmatched junction bases numbered 6, after V lost 5 bases and J lost 6 bases. The CDR3 nucleotides are TGTGCCAGCAGCAAACCGGGACAGGGGGTCGAGCAGTACTTC. This codes for CASSKPGQGVEQYF.

This chain connects TRBV3-1 (or the pseudogene TRBV3-2) to TRBJ2-7, with a tentative D call TRBD2 (6 bases). The germline V gene has CDR1 LGHDT and CDR2 YNNKEL (reference sequence). The CDR3 loop spans 16 amino acids. V was clipped by 3 bases and J by 3 bases, with 18 bases between them. DNA of the CDR3: TGTGCCAGCAGCCATGCTCCGGGAGTTTCTGGCTACGAGCAGTACTTC. Translation: CASSHAPGVSGYEQYF.

This rearrangement joins TRBV7-9 to TRBJ2-7; 10 bases map to TRBD2. Trimming cost V 4 bases and J 0 bases; bases outside gene matches: 6. Germline V gene sequence: CDR1 SEHNR, CDR2 FQNEAQ (reference sequence). The CDR3 is 16 residues long. CDR3 protein: CASSSPSGGDSYEQYF. The CDR3 DNA is TGTGCCAGCAGCTCACCGAGCGGGGGGGACTCCTACGAGCAGTACTTC.

The chain has TRBV27 and TRBJ1-4; D uncertain. Trimming shortened V by 5 bases and J by 4 bases, and 17 bases separated the two germline ends. This CDR3 has 16 amino acids. Germline CDR1 is MNHEY and CDR2 is SMNVEV (reference sequence). The CDR3 DNA reads TGTGCCAGCAGTCCAGGACGGGGTAGAGGTAATGAAAAACTGTTTTTT. Its translation is CASSPGRGRGNEKLFF.

This sequence joins TRBV4-1 and TRBJ1-1, with 7 bases fitting TRBD1. This CDR3 contains 16 residues. Unmatched junction bases numbered 7, after V lost 1 base and J lost 2 bases. CDR1 and CDR2 (germline): MGHRA, YSYEKL. The CDR3 region has the DNA TGCGCCAGCAGCCAAGGGAGGGGGCGAGGTAACACTGAAGCTTTCTTT. It yields the protein CASSQGRGRGNTEAFF.

The chain couples TRBV24-1 to TRBJ2-5, with TRBD1 matching 8 bases. V lost 0 bases to trimming and J lost 6 bases; unmatched junction nucleotides: 8. Germline CDR1 KGHDR, CDR2 SFDVKD. The length of the CDR3 is 16 residues. Here the CDR3 reads CATSDLRRTGTKTQYF. The CDR3 DNA reads as TGTGCCACCAGTGATTTGAGAAGGACAGGGACAAAGACCCAGTACTTC.

The V and J genes are TRBV30 and TRBJ2-3, with no clear D. The V and J ends lost 0 bases and 5 bases respectively, with 6 bases between them. This CDR3 comprises 12 residues. CDR1 is GTSNPN and CDR2 is SVGIG in the germline V gene (reference sequence). The chain's CDR3 is CAWSVRRDTQYF. The CDR3 DNA follows: TGTGCCTGGAGTGTACGTAGAGATACGCAGTATTTT.

The chain recombines TRBV5-5 with TRBJ2-2; maybe TRBD1 (8 bases). The V and J ends lost 4 bases and 1 base respectively, with 17 bases between them. There are 17 residues in the CDR3. Per the germline V gene, CDR1 is SGHKS and CDR2 is YYEKEE (reference sequence). The CDR3 region has the DNA TGTGCCAGCAGCGTACGGGGAGGGACAGGGAACACCGGGGAGCTGTTTTTT. Amino acid sequence: CASSVRGGTGNTGELFF.

The chain combines TRBV2 with TRBJ1-1; TRBD1 agrees at 7 bases. Germline CDR1 reads SNHLY; CDR2 reads FYNNEI. Losses at the gene ends were 5 bases for V and 3 bases for J; bases not matched to a gene: 18. The CDR3 has 18 amino acids. Here the CDR3 reads CASSRQGSTPWMDTEAFF. The CDR3 nucleotides read TGTGCCAGCAGTAGACAGGGATCGACCCCGTGGATGGACACTGAAGCTTTCTTT. Using reference TRBV2 and TRBJ1-1 for the parts outside the CDR3, the full variable domain is EPEVTQTPSHQVTQMGQEVILRCVPISNHLYFYWYRQILGQKVEFLVSFYNNEISEKSEIFDDQFSVERPDGSNFTLKIRSTKLEDSAMYFCASSRQGSTPWMDTEAFFGQGTRLTVV.

CDR3 bases: TGTGCCAGCAGCGAAATCGTAGGGGGCGGACCCTCCTACGAGCAGTACTTC. Translated, it gives CASSEIVGGGPSYEQYF. This chain joins TRBV5-4 and TRBJ2-7; 7 bases align to TRBD1. CDR1 is SGHNT, CDR2 YYREEE, per germline (reference sequence). The CDR3 extends over 17 amino acids. Unmatched junction bases numbered 13, after V lost 4 bases and J lost 0 bases.

V is TRBV25-1 and J is TRBJ2-7; possibly TRBD1 for D (6 bases). The CDR3 contains 12 residues. The V and J ends lost 3 bases and 6 bases respectively, with 9 bases between them. The germline gives CDR1 MGHDK, CDR2 SYGVNS. The CDR3 protein is CASSDPTGEQYF. Here the CDR3 DNA reads TGTGCCAGCAGTGACCCGACAGGCGAGCAGTACTTC.

The chain joins TRBV5-1 to TRBJ2-3; 10 bases fit TRBD2. CDR3 length: 19 amino acids. Germline values: CDR1 SGHRS, CDR2 YFSETQ. Germline trimming cut 0 bases from V and 0 bases from J; bases unmatched to any gene: 10. For the CDR3, the DNA is TGCGCCAGCAGCTTGGCCGCCGGGAGCGGGGGGGCTAGCACAGATACGCAGTATTTT. Translated: CASSLAAGSGGASTDTQYF.

The chain carries TRBV5-1 and TRBJ2-1; TRBD2 aligns across 8 bases. V gave up 1 base and J gave up 5 bases; unmatched junction bases: 2. Germline assignment: CDR1 SGHRS and CDR2 YFSETQ. The CDR3 loop spans 14 amino acids. As DNA, the CDR3 is TGCGCCAGCAGCTTGACTAGCGGTAACAATGAGCAGTTCTTC. Its protein product is CASSLTSGNNEQFF.

The sample holds one count of this clone. The chain couples TRBV4-3 to TRBJ1-1, with 7 bases fitting TRBD1. Germline values: CDR1 LGHNA, CDR2 YSLEER. Unmatched junction bases numbered 3, after V lost 0 bases and J lost 5 bases. There are 14 residues in the CDR3. The CDR3 spells CASSQETRGTEAFF. The DNA for the CDR3 is TGCGCCAGCAGCCAAGAAACCAGGGGGACTGAAGCTTTCTTT.